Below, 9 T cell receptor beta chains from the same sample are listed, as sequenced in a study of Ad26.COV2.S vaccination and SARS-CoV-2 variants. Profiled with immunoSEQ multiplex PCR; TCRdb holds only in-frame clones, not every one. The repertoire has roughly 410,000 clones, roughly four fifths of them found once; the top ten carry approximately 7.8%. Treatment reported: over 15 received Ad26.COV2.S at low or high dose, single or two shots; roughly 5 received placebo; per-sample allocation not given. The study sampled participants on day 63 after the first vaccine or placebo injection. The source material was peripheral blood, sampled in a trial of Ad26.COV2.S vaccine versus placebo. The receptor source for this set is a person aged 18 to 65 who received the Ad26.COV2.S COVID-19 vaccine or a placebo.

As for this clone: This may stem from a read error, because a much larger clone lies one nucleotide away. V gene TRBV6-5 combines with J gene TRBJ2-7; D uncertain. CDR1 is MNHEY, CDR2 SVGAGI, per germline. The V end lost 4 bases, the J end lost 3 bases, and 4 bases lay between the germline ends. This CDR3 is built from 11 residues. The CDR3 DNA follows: TGTGCCAGCAGTTTAAACTACGAGCAGTACTTC. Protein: CASSLNYEQYF.

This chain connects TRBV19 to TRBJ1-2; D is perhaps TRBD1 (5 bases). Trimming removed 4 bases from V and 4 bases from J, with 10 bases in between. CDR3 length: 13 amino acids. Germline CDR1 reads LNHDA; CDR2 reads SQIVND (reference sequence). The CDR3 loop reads CASSTGQLYGYTF. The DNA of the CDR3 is TGTGCCAGTAGTACGGGGCAGCTCTATGGCTACACCTTC.

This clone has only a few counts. The CDR3 reads CASSSTGQNNYGYTF. The CDR3 DNA is TGTGCCAGCAGCTCCACGGGACAAAACAACTATGGCTACACCTTC. V and J are TRBV7-9 and TRBJ1-2; D perhaps matches TRBD1 (6 bases). The V end lost 4 bases, the J end lost 2 bases, and 14 bases lay between the germline ends. Germline lookup yields CDR1 SEHNR and CDR2 FQNEAQ (reference sequence). The CDR3 loop spans 15 amino acids.

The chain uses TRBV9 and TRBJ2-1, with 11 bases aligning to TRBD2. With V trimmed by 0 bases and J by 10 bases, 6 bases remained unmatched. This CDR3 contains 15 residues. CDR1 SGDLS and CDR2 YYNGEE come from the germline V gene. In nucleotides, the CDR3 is TGTGCCAGCAGCGTAGGACTAGCGGGGCCAGTAGAGCAGTTCTTC. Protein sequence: CASSVGLAGPVEQFF.

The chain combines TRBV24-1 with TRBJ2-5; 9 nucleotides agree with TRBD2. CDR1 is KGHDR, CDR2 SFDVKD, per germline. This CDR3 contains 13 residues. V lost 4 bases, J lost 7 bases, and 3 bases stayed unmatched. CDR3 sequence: CATSDFSGGTQYF. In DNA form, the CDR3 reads TGTGCCACCAGTGACTTTAGCGGGGGGACCCAGTACTTC.

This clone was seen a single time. CDR3 DNA: TGTGCCAGCAGCCCTGGGTCTTCTCCATACGAGCAGTACTTC. It translates to CASSPGSSPYEQYF. The chain combines TRBV9 with TRBJ2-7, with D unresolved. Germline-derived CDR1 and CDR2 are SGDLS and YYNGEE. Trimming pared 4 bases from V and 4 bases from J, leaving 15 bases between. This CDR3 contains 14 residues. Drawing the rest from reference TRBV9 and TRBJ2-7, the complete variable domain is DSGVTQTPKHLITATGQRVTLRCSPRSGDLSVYWYQQSLDQGLQFLIQYYNGEERAKGNILERFSAQQFPDLHSELNLSSLELGDSALYFCASSPGSSPYEQYFGPGTRLTVT.

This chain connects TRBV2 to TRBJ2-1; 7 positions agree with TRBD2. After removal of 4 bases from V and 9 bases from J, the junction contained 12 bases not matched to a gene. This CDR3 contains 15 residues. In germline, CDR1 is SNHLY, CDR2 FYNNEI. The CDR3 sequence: CASSGPAGTGGEQFF. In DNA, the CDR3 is TGTGCCAGCAGTGGGCCAGCGGGAACTGGTGGTGAGCAGTTCTTC.

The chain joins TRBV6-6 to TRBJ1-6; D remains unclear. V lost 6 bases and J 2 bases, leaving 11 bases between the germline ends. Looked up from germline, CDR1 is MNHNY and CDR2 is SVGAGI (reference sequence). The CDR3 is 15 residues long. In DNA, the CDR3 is TGTGCCAGCAGGGAAGGGATCGCCTATAATTCACCCCTCCACTTT. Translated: CASREGIAYNSPLHF.

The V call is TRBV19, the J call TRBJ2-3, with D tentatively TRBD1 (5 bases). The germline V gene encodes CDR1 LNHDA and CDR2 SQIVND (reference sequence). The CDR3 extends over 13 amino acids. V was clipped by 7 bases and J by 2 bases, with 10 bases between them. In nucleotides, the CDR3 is TGTGCCAGTAACCAGGGCTCCACAGATACGCAGTATTTT. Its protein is CASNQGSTDTQYF.